Below, one T cell receptor (beta chain) is given with its context. Its cognate antigen is unknown. The data stem from a study of breast tumors, draining lymph nodes, adjacent tissues. The study, taken as a whole, reports: Tumor TCR diversity was below lymph nodes but above nontumor tissue.

One entry per CDR3 protein, called by TCRdb with MiXCR from the multiplex PCR reads. The sample shows around 250,000 distinct CDR3 sequences, less than 40% of them seen only once. Breast cancer patients provided tissue from their axillary draining lymph nodes. The sample was axillary lymph node tissue. The sequence came from a female donor with breast cancer. Some clones in this sample may be carry-over from other donors' samples.

For the CDR3, the DNA is TGTGCCAGTAGTATAGAGGGACAGGCCTACGAGCAGTACTTC. It encodes CASSIEGQAYEQYF. The V call is TRBV19, the J call TRBJ2-7; 8 positions match TRBD1. The CDR3 spans 14 residues. Germline V gene lookup returns CDR1 LNHDA and CDR2 SQIVND (reference sequence). V dropped 0 bases and J dropped 2; count of bases not matched to a gene: 0.